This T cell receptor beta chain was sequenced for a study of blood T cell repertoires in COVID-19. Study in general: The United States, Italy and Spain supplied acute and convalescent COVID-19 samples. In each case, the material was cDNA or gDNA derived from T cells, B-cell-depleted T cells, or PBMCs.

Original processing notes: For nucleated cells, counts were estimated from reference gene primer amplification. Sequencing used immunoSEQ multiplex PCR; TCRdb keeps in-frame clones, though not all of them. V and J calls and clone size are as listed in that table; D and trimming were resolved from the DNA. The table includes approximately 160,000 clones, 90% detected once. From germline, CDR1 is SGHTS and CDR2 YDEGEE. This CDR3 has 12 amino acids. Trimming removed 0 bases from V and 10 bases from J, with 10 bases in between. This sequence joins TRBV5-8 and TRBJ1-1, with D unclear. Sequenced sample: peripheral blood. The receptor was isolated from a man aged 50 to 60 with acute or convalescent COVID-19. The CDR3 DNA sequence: TGTGCCAGCAGCTTGGCACTACTCCCAGCTTTCTTT. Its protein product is CASSLALLPAFF. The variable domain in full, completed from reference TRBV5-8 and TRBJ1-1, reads EAGVTQSPTHLIKTRGQQATLRCSPISGHTSVYWYQQALGLGLQFLLWYDEGEERNRGNFPPRFSGRQFPNYSSELNVNALELEDSALYLCASSLALLPAFFGQGTRLTVV.